The next 21 T cell receptor beta chains were all read from a single sample in a study of T cells after yellow fever vaccination. TCRdb used MiXCR to reprocess the 5' RACE reads, holding one entry per CDR3 protein. The sample lists more than 65,000 distinct CDR3 sequences; around 7% were seen once. The material sequenced was CD8+ T cells sorted from PBMCs, taken roughly 10 days after the first yellow fever vaccination. These receptors were taken from a man between 18 and 35 years old who received the YFV17D yellow fever vaccine.

This clonotype appeared many times. V gene TRBV24-1 combines with J gene TRBJ2-1, with TRBD1 as a possible D gene (6 bases). Germline V CDR1 and CDR2: KGHDR, SFDVKD. The CDR3 spans 14 residues. V was trimmed by 3 bases and J by 5 bases, leaving 10 bases between them. This CDR3 is CATSDPGTNNEQFF. CDR3 in DNA: TGTGCCACCAGTGATCCCGGGACAAACAATGAGCAGTTCTTC.

V gene TRBV18 combines with J gene TRBJ1-1; D is undetermined. V lost 6 bases, J lost 0 bases, and 11 bases lay in between. CDR1 is KGHSH, CDR2 LQKENI, per germline. This CDR3 has 14 amino acids. The CDR3 loop is CASSPDRMNTEAFF. The DNA of the CDR3 is TGTGCCAGCTCCCCGGACCGGATGAACACTGAAGCTTTCTTT.

This clonotype was seen repeatedly, ten times or more. The chain combines TRBV4-3 with TRBJ1-1; the D is unclear. V lost 0 bases and J lost 1, with 9 bases in between. Germline CDR1 and CDR2: LGHNA and YSLEER. CDR3 length equals 15 residues. The CDR3 nucleotides are TGCGCCAGCAGCCAAGACTCCTCCGGGAACACTGAAGCTTTCTTT. It encodes CASSQDSSGNTEAFF.

V is TRBV6-1 and J is TRBJ1-1; no definite D call. With 6 bases removed from V and 1 base from J, the gap between germline ends came to 12 bases. This CDR3 region has 14 residues. Per germline, CDR1 MNHNS and CDR2 SASEGT. The CDR3 DNA follows: TGTGCCAGCAGGCCGGTTAATCCGAACACTGAAGCTTTCTTT. This codes for CASRPVNPNTEAFF.

Regarding this clonotype: A read error may explain this, as a much larger clone is one base away. V gene TRBV13 combines with J gene TRBJ2-5, with a weak D call TRBD2 (5 bases). The CDR3 is 13 amino acids. Germline V CDR1 and CDR2: PRHDT, FYEKMQ (reference sequence). The CDR3 spells CASCLRGLETQYF. Written as DNA, the CDR3 is TGTGCCAGCTGCTTAAGAGGGTTGGAGACCCAGTACTTC.

In its sample, this clonotype was seen many times. This sequence joins TRBV7-2 and TRBJ2-4; D tentatively fits TRBD1 or TRBD2 (7 bases each). This CDR3 is built from 17 residues. The germline V gene encodes CDR1 SGHTA and CDR2 FQGNSA. With 1 base removed from V and 6 bases from J, the gap between germline ends came to 19 bases. The chain's CDR3 is CASSLVVRGGPGNIQYF. The CDR3 DNA reads as TGTGCCAGCAGCTTAGTCGTCAGGGGGGGCCCCGGAAACATTCAGTACTTC.

At least ten counts were recorded for this clonotype. The chain has TRBV24-1 and TRBJ2-2; D call uncertain. The V gene lost 10 bases and the J gene lost 2 bases, with 10 bases spanning the gap. The germline CDR1 and CDR2 sequences are KGHDR and SFDVKD. The CDR3 extends over 13 amino acids. Here the CDR3 reads CATLSPNTGELFF. In DNA, the CDR3 is TGTGCCACACTCTCTCCTAACACCGGGGAGCTGTTTTTT.

This clonotype was seen ten or more times. V gene TRBV9 combines with J gene TRBJ2-1, with TRBD2 matching 15 bases. This CDR3 is 18 amino acids long. V trimming: 0 bases; J trimming: 3 bases; junction bases outside the gene matches: 4. CDR1 is SGDLS and CDR2 is YYNGEE in the germline V gene. Here the CDR3 DNA reads TGTGCCAGCAGCGTAGGGACTAGCGGGGGGGCCCTCTACAATGAGCAGTTCTTC. This encodes CASSVGTSGGALYNEQFF.

A few counts support this clonotype. This sequence joins TRBV4-2 and TRBJ2-7, with a tentative D call TRBD2 (5 bases). Germline CDR1 reads LGHNA; CDR2 reads YNFKEQ. With 1 base removed from V and 1 base from J, the gap between germline ends came to 8 bases. The CDR3 runs to 14 residues. This chain's CDR3 is CASSQARGSYEQYF. Here the CDR3 DNA reads TGTGCCAGCAGCCAAGCACGGGGTTCCTACGAGCAGTACTTC.

Ten or more counts support this clonotype. The chain links TRBV27 to TRBJ2-7, with D perhaps matching TRBD1 (5 bases). CDR3 size: 16 residues. The V end was cut by 5 bases, the J end by 2 bases, with 19 bases between. The germline gives CDR1 MNHEY, CDR2 SMNVEV (reference sequence). The CDR3: CASSPLGQTATYEQYF. For the CDR3, the DNA is TGTGCCAGCAGTCCCCTGGGGCAGACGGCTACCTACGAGCAGTACTTC.

This clonotype was observed a handful of times. The chain couples TRBV24-1 to TRBJ2-1; D is ambiguous. The CDR3 covers 17 residues. CDR1 KGHDR and CDR2 SFDVKD come from the germline V gene. The germline V and J ends were trimmed by 3 bases and 0 bases, with 14 bases remaining between them. The CDR3 loop reads CATSDPSSPASYNEQFF. CDR3 bases: TGTGCCACCAGTGATCCTTCGTCTCCCGCCTCCTACAATGAGCAGTTCTTC.

This clonotype occurred many times. The rearrangement links TRBV29-1 to TRBJ2-2; 7 nucleotides match TRBD2. Germline V gene data show CDR1 as SQVTM and CDR2 as ANQGSEA. CDR3 size: 14 residues. Trimming removed 2 bases from V and 7 bases from J; junction bases left unmatched: 7. CDR3 protein: CSVEKGAGSGELFF. The CDR3 DNA is TGCAGCGTTGAAAAGGGAGCGGGGAGCGGGGAGCTGTTTTTT.

There are many counts of this clonotype. The chain has TRBV3-1 and TRBJ2-1; no reliable D call. Trimming cost V 1 base and J 5 bases, with 6 bases left between them. CDR1 and CDR2 (germline): LGHDT, YNNKEL (reference sequence). The CDR3 consists of 13 residues. The CDR3 DNA follows: TGTGCCAGCAGCCAAGGTACTGACAATGAGCAGTTCTTC. This encodes CASSQGTDNEQFF.

Many counts were recorded for this clonotype. The chain combines TRBV2 with TRBJ2-7; the D gene is possibly TRBD1 (6 bases). Germline CDR1 and CDR2: SNHLY and FYNNEI. V lost 3 bases and J lost 4, with 16 bases in between. The CDR3 consists of 15 residues. The chain's CDR3 is CASSDLGRGAYEQYF. For the CDR3, the DNA is TGTGCCAGCAGTGACCTTGGCAGGGGTGCTTACGAGCAGTACTTC.

This clonotype was picked up many times. The chain uses TRBV20-1 and TRBJ1-5; no firm D call. The CDR3 spans 13 residues. V dropped 0 bases and J dropped 9 bases, with 12 bases sitting between them. Germline lookup yields CDR1 DFQATT and CDR2 SNEGSKA (reference sequence). The CDR3 region is CSARDPHTLPQHF. As DNA, the CDR3 is TGCAGTGCTAGAGATCCGCACACGCTGCCCCAGCATTTT.

V and J are TRBV7-2 and TRBJ2-3; 10 positions match TRBD2. The germline CDR1 and CDR2 sequences are SGHTA and FQGNSA. CDR3 length equals 17 residues. V trimming: 8 bases; J trimming: 2 bases; junction bases outside the gene matches: 13. Here the CDR3 reads CASQKPRSGGATDTQYF. The CDR3 DNA reads TGTGCCAGCCAAAAACCCCGGAGCGGGGGGGCCACAGATACGCAGTATTTT.

The rearrangement links TRBV21-1 to TRBJ1-2; the table's D call, TRBD1, was not checked against the DNA. TRBV21-1 is given as a pseudogene. The CDR3 totals 16 residues. The CDR3 here is CASFAWGQSTNYGYTF. In nucleotides, the CDR3 is TGTGCCAGCTTCGCTTGGGGACAATCCACGAATTATGGCTACACCTTC.

In its sample, this clonotype was seen many times. The chain has TRBV5-5 and TRBJ2-5; TRBD2 aligns across 10 bases. CDR3 length equals 15 residues. From germline, CDR1 is SGHKS and CDR2 YYEKEE (reference sequence). The trim removed 2 bases at V and 5 bases at J, leaving 6 bases unmatched. The DNA of the CDR3 is TGTGCCAGCAGCTTTAGCGGGGGGCCGAGTGAGACCCAGTACTTC. Its translation: CASSFSGGPSETQYF. Supplemented by reference TRBV5-5 and TRBJ2-5, the full variable domain reads DAGVTQSPTHLIKTRGQQVTLRCSPISGHKSVSWYQQVLGQGPQFIFQYYEKEERGRGNFPDRFSARQFPNYSSELNVNALLLGDSALYLCASSFSGGPSETQYFGPGTRLLVL.

This clonotype has ten or more counts. V gene TRBV7-9 combines with J gene TRBJ1-4; D is unclear. This CDR3 is 12 amino acids long. V was clipped by 1 base and J by 10 bases, with 7 bases between them. CDR1 is SEHNR and CDR2 is FQNEAQ in the germline V gene (reference sequence). In DNA form, the CDR3 reads TGTGCCAGCAGCTTAGGGGCTGGAAAACTGTTTTTT. This codes for CASSLGAGKLFF. Looking up the rest from reference TRBV7-9 and TRBJ1-4 gives the full variable domain: DTGVSQNPRHKITKRGQNVTFRCDPISEHNRLYWYRQTLGQGPEFLTYFQNEAQLEKSRLLSDRFSAERPKGSFSTLEIQRTEQGDSAMYLCASSLGAGKLFFGSGTQLSVL.

This clonotype came up many times. The rearrangement links TRBV28 to TRBJ2-2, with a possible D match to TRBD1 (5 bases). V was clipped by 6 bases and J by 6 bases, with 20 bases between them. Germline V gives CDR1 MDHEN, CDR2 SYDVKM. This CDR3 is 16 amino acids long. Here the CDR3 DNA reads TGTGCCAGCAGCCAGTTCCCGACCAGGGTTTCCGGGGAGCTGTTTTTT. Amino acids: CASSQFPTRVSGELFF.

As for this clonotype: One base away lies a much larger clone, so this may be a sequencing read error. The genes are TRBV29-1 and TRBJ2-2, with unresolved D. Per germline, CDR1 SQVTM and CDR2 ANQGSEA. Trimming took off 2 bases at V and 5 bases at J, with 15 bases between the two ends. CDR3 size: 15 residues. CDR3 sequence: CSVERAVVLTGELFF. The CDR3 coding sequence is TGCAGCGTTGAACGGGCAGTGGTTTTAACCGGGGAGCTGTTTTTT.